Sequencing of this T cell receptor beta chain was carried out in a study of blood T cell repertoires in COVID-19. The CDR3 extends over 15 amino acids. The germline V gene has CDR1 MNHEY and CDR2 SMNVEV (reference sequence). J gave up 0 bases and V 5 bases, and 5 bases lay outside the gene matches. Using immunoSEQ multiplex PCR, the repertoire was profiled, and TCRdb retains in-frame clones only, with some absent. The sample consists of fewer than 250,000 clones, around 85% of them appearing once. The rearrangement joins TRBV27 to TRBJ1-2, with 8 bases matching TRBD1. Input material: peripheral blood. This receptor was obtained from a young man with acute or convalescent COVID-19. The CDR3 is CASSLTGDPNYGYTF. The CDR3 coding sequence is TGTGCCAGCAGTCTGACAGGGGACCCTAACTATGGCTACACCTTC.